A selection of T cell receptor beta chains follows, all from one sample in a study of T-cell reconstitution after alpha-beta-depleted transplantation in children. TCRdb redid the calling of the PCR reads with MiXCR, one entry per CDR3 protein. Altogether fewer than 700,000 distinct CDR3 sequences are present, more than 20% being singletons, with the ten largest covering 14%. The specimen was PBMCs, mostly from graft donor cells, collected 360 days after TCRalphabeta/CD19-depleted stem cell transplant. Receptors were obtained from a boy in the first two years of life who had a stem cell transplant for acute myeloid leukemia, so the T cells may come from the graft donor. The CDR3 runs from the conserved cysteine through the conserved F or W. A D gene is named only where the DNA matches it firmly. Clone size is not always given. Where it is, it says once, few, many or a class for expanded clones.

>few|NA|TRBJ2-1|TRBV19
TGTGCCAGTAGTAGGTGGGGGGAGCAGTTCTTC
CASSRWGEQFF
>few|NA|TRBJ1-2|TRBV6-5
TGTGCCAGCAGTTATTTTGCTCTACGGGGAGGAGCGAATGGCTACACCTTC
CASSYFALRGGANGYTF
>many|TRBD1|TRBJ1-5|TRBV20-1
TGCAGTGCTAGAGTGGCAGGAGGGGGCAGGGTCAATCAGCCCCAGCATTTT
CSARVAGGGRVNQPQHF
>NA|TRBD1|TRBJ2-1|TRBV19
TGTGCCAGTAGTCCACCGGGGACAGGCCGCAATGAGCAGTTCTTC
CASSPPGTGRNEQFF
>NA|NA|TRBJ2-5|TRBV10-3
TGTGCCAAACCCCCACGCCGGGGTGAGACCCAGTACTTC
CAKPPRRGETQYF
>few|NA|TRBJ1-2|TRBV6-1
TGTGCCAGCAGTGAGGTGGGGTTTGGAGATGGCTACACCTTC
CASSEVGFGDGYTF
>NA|NA|TRBJ2-2|TRBV25-1
TGTGCCAGCAGTGGCCCTCGGCAGGAAACTAGCGGGGAGCTGTTTTTT
CASSGPRQETSGELFF
>many|NA|TRBJ1-2|TRBV12-3/TRBV12-4
TGTGCCAGCAGTTTGGGACGGGGCCTTAACTATGGCTACACCTTC
CASSLGRGLNYGYTF
>NA|NA|TRBJ1-2|TRBV21-1
TGTGCCAGCAGCCCCGGGACACGTTATGGCTACACCTTC
CASSPGTRYGYTF
>NA|NA|TRBJ1-4|TRBV20-1
TGCAGTGCTAGAGATGCGAAGGCCGCCGGGGAAAAACTGTTTTTT
CSARDAKAAGEKLFF
>few|NA|TRBJ2-2|TRBV20-1
TGCAGTGCTAGATATCCCTGGGGCACCGGGGAGCTGTTTTTT
CSARYPWGTGELFF
>NA|NA|TRBJ2-3|TRBV12-3/TRBV12-4
TGTGCCAGCAGTCTACAGGACAGCCCAGATACGCAGTATTTT
CASSLQDSPDTQYF
>few|NA|TRBJ2-1|TRBV6-5
TGTGCCAGCAGTTATTCTGTCGGGGGCACCACCTACAATGAGCAGTTCTTC
CASSYSVGGTTYNEQFF
>few|NA|TRBJ2-2|TRBV20-1
TGCAGTGCGCGGAGAGAATTGAACACCGGGGAGCTGTTTTTT
CSARRELNTGELFF
>many|TRBD1|TRBJ1-6|TRBV29-1
TGCAGCGTTAGGACAGGCTATAATTCACCCCTCCACTTT
CSVRTGYNSPLHF
>many|NA|TRBJ1-5|TRBV4-1
TGCGCCAGCAGCCAAGGTTACGCGGCGGGGTACGGGCAGCCCCAGCATTTT
CASSQGYAAGYGQPQHF
>NA|NA|TRBJ2-2|TRBV20-1
TGCAGTGTAACTGCTAGAGGCTCCGGGGAGCTGTTTTTT
CSVTARGSGELFF
>NA|NA|TRBJ1-1|TRBV20-1
TGCAGTGCTAGAGATCCTGGGAGGGGAGGATGGAACACTGAAGCTTTCTTT
CSARDPGRGGWNTEAFF
>NA|TRBD1|TRBJ2-5|TRBV20-1
TGCAGTGCTAGAGCACTAATCAGACCGGGGACAGGGGGCGAGACCCAGTACTTC
CSARALIRPGTGGETQYF
>few|TRBD2|TRBJ2-5|TRBV2
TGTGCCAGCAGTGACGGAGCGGGGAGACAAGAGACCCAGTACTTC
CASSDGAGRQETQYF
>few|TRBD1|TRBJ2-5|TRBV6-5
TGTGCCAGCAGTTACCGTATCGGACAGGGGGCTGTTGTGGAGACCCAGTACTTC
CASSYRIGQGAVVETQYF
>NA|NA|TRBJ2-1|TRBV24-1
TGTGCCACCAGCTCTACTCTCTACAATGAGCAGTTCTTC
CATSSTLYNEQFF
>once|NA|TRBJ2-4|TRBV25-1
TGTGCCAGCAAGGGTCAGGGTCGGGGGAACATTCAGTACTTC
CASKGQGRGNIQYF
>many|TRBD2|TRBJ2-1|TRBV15
TGTGCCACCAGCAGAGATTGGCTAGCGGGCTACAATGAGCAGTTCTTC
CATSRDWLAGYNEQFF
>many|NA|TRBJ1-5|TRBV5-6
TGTGCCAGCAGCTTGGCCTTAGACAGCAATCAGCCCCAGCATTTT
CASSLALDSNQPQHF
>few|NA|TRBJ1-1|TRBV4-3
TGCGCCAGCAGCCAAGTTCCTGGATTCGCGATGAACACTGAAGCTTTCTTT
CASSQVPGFAMNTEAFF
>NA|NA|TRBJ2-2|TRBV7-9
TGTGCCAGCAGCCGGATAGTCACCGGGGAGCTGTTTTTT
CASSRIVTGELFF
>many|NA|TRBJ1-1|TRBV7-6
TGTGCCAGCTACTCGGGCACTGAAGCTTTCTTT
CASYSGTEAFF
>NA|NA|TRBJ2-7|TRBV20-1
TGCAGTGCTAGAAGTAGTGGGGGGTACTCCTACGAGCAGTACTTC
CSARSSGGYSYEQYF
>few|NA|TRBJ2-5|TRBV5-5
TGTGCCAGCAGCTTGTATGACCAAGAGACCCAGTACTTC
CASSLYDQETQYF
>NA|TRBD1|TRBJ2-2|TRBV5-5
TGTGCCAGCAGCCTCAGGGGTGAGGGGGCGAGAGGGGAGCTGTTTTTT
CASSLRGEGARGELFF
>many|NA|TRBJ2-1|TRBV3-1
TGTGCCAGCAGCCAAGGGCCGAGCAGCTCCTACAATGAGCAGTTCTTC
CASSQGPSSSYNEQFF
>few|TRBD1|TRBJ2-3|TRBV12-3/TRBV12-4
TGTGCCAGCAGCGGACAGGGGGCCGGAGATACGCAGTATTTT
CASSGQGAGDTQYF
>many|NA|TRBJ2-3|TRBV14
TGTGCCAGCAGCCAACCAACCTTGGCTAGCACAGATACGCAGTATTTT
CASSQPTLASTDTQYF
>many|NA|TRBJ1-5|TRBV4-1
TGCGCCAGCAGCCCCTGGTCAGTGGGTCAGCCCCAGCATTTT
CASSPWSVGQPQHF
>NA|TRBD1|TRBJ2-5|TRBV29-1
TGCAGCGTCGCCGGGACAGGGAGGAGAGAGACCCAGTACTTC
CSVAGTGRRETQYF
>NA|NA|TRBJ2-7|TRBV20-1
TGCAGTGCCCCAGGACAGGGAGGGTCCTACGAGCAGTACTTC
CSAPGQGGSYEQYF
>few|TRBD2|TRBJ2-3|TRBV6-5
TGTGCCAGCAGTTATAAGGCTAGCGGTACCTCTAGCACAGATACGCAGTATTTT
CASSYKASGTSSTDTQYF
>NA|NA|TRBJ1-5|TRBV12-3/TRBV12-4
TGTGCCAGCAGTGTCTCAGGGGCTCGACAGCCCCAGCATTTT
CASSVSGARQPQHF
>NA|NA|TRBJ2-5|TRBV13
TGTGCCAGCAGCTTACGTCGGACAGAGACCCAGTACTTC
CASSLRRTETQYF
>many|TRBD1|TRBJ2-5|TRBV6-5
TGTGCCAGCAGTTATTCCTCAGGGGGCCAAGAGACCCAGTACTTC
CASSYSSGGQETQYF
>NA|NA|TRBJ2-3|TRBV7-2
TGTGCCAGCAGCCCAACCCTAGCGTCCTACACAGATACGCAGTATTTT
CASSPTLASYTDTQYF
>few|NA|TRBJ2-3|TRBV4-3
TGCGCCAGCAGCCAAGGAGTTTTTGGGGACACAGATACGCAGTATTTT
CASSQGVFGDTDTQYF